This T cell receptor beta chain was profiled in a study of blood T cell repertoires in COVID-19. Across the whole study: Acute and convalescent COVID-19 specimens originated in the United States, Italy and Spain. Sources were T cells, B-cell-depleted T cells, or PBMCs; the material itself was cDNA or gDNA.

Methods used by the authors: Estimation of nucleated cell counts was performed using reference gene primer amplification. Measured with immunoSEQ multiplex PCR; TCRdb has only the in-frame clones, and not every one. V, J and clone size derive from that table, while D and trimming were established from the DNA sequence. The repertoire consists of about 13,000 clones, with roughly 83% occurring once and the leading ten covering approximately 25%. This CDR3 comprises 14 residues. J lost 4 bases, V lost 5 bases, and 7 bases had no gene match. The germline CDR1 and CDR2 sequences are SGHTA and FQGNSA. The TCR comes from a man aged 40-55 years with active or convalescent COVID-19. The specimen sequenced was peripheral blood. The rearrangement uses TRBV7-2 and TRBJ1-2, with 7 bases fitting TRBD1. CDR3: CASSGLGQIYGYTF. In nucleotides, the CDR3 is TGTGCCAGCAGCGGGTTGGGACAGATCTATGGCTACACCTTC.